The 14 T cell receptor beta chains given below trace back to one sample, sequenced in a study of identical twins. TCRdb recomputed calls from the 5' RACE reads with MiXCR, one row per CDR3 protein. The sample contains about 660,000 distinct CDR3 sequences, 8.5% to 9% of which appear only once. The same data also went into a second study, on yellow fever vaccine responses in identical twins.

The sequencing sample was made of PBMCs. The receptors stem from a woman aged 18-35 years in good health.

This clonotype has ten or more counts. The V and J genes are TRBV5-5 and TRBJ2-4; 7 nucleotides match TRBD2. The CDR3 has 13 amino acids. Losses at the gene ends were 2 bases for V and 8 bases for J; bases not matched to a gene: 4. Germline CDR1 SGHKS, CDR2 YYEKEE (reference sequence). The CDR3 spells CASSFGGLDIQYF. The CDR3 DNA reads as TGTGCCAGCAGCTTCGGGGGGTTGGACATTCAGTACTTC. The variable domain in full, with the rest retrieved from reference TRBV5-5 and TRBJ2-4, is DAGVTQSPTHLIKTRGQQVTLRCSPISGHKSVSWYQQVLGQGPQFIFQYYEKEERGRGNFPDRFSARQFPNYSSELNVNALLLGDSALYLCASSFGGLDIQYFGAGTRLSVL.

This clonotype appeared many times. This chain's CDR3 is CASSVNEQFF. CDR3 DNA: TGTGCCAGCAGTGTCAATGAGCAGTTCTTC. The J gene is TRBJ2-1, the V gene TRBV2; D ambiguous. Germline loops: CDR1 SNHLY, CDR2 FYNNEI. The CDR3 contains 10 residues. V was clipped by 4 bases and J by 6 bases, with 1 base between them.

This clonotype was detected only a few times. The chain uses TRBV12-3 or TRBV12-4 and TRBJ2-2, with 8 bases that match TRBD2. J was trimmed by 0 bases and V by 5 bases; bases with no gene match: 5. There are 16 residues in the CDR3. CDR3 protein: CASSTVAGSNTGELFF. The CDR3 DNA reads TGTGCCAGCAGTACCGTAGCGGGGTCGAACACCGGGGAGCTGTTTTTT.

This clonotype has a count of ten or more. The J gene is TRBJ2-1, the V gene TRBV3-1; 10 bases align to TRBD2. The CDR3 is 18 amino acids. V lost 0 bases, J lost 7 bases, and 12 bases stayed unmatched. Germline values: CDR1 LGHDT, CDR2 YNNKEL (reference sequence). In DNA, the CDR3 is TGTGCCAGCAGCCAAGAAGCTAGCGGGAGAGCTCGTTTTAATGAGCAGTTCTTC. Translating it yields CASSQEASGRARFNEQFF.

This clonotype was observed at least ten times. The chain combines TRBV7-2 with TRBJ2-3; 7 positions match TRBD1. Germline assignment: CDR1 SGHTA and CDR2 FQGNSA. This CDR3 comprises 14 residues. V lost 2 bases and J lost 7; bases outside the gene matches: 6. The CDR3 sequence is CASSLRQGDHTQYF. As DNA, the CDR3 is TGTGCCAGCAGCTTAAGGCAGGGGGATCATACGCAGTATTTT. Full variable domain (remainder filled in from reference TRBV7-2 and TRBJ2-3): GAGVSQSPSNKVTEKGKDVELRCDPISGHTALYWYRQSLGQGLEFLIYFQGNSAPDKSGLPSDRFSAERTGGSVSTLTIQRTQQEDSAVYLCASSLRQGDHTQYFGPGTRLTVL.

A few counts support this clonotype. The chain employs TRBV11-2 and TRBJ2-5, with 7 nucleotides matching TRBD1. V was pared by 4 bases and J by 1 base, with 6 bases of the junction left unmatched. In germline, CDR1 is SGHAT, CDR2 FQNNGV. The CDR3 length is 15 residues. CDR3 residues: CASSWWDSSQETQYF. CDR3 bases: TGTGCCAGCAGCTGGTGGGACAGTAGCCAAGAGACCCAGTACTTC.

This clonotype showed up many times. The chain recombines TRBV29-1 with TRBJ2-1, with 7 nucleotides matching TRBD1. This CDR3 is built from 11 residues. Germline trimming cut 7 bases from V and 12 bases from J; bases unmatched to any gene: 9. Germline V gene lookup returns CDR1 SQVTM and CDR2 ANQGSEA. The CDR3 loop is CSGRTGVGQFF. The CDR3 nucleotides read TGCAGCGGGCGAACAGGGGTAGGGCAGTTCTTC.

This clonotype was seen a few times. The V call is TRBV4-2, the J call TRBJ2-7; 10 nucleotides align to TRBD1. The CDR3 has 15 residues. In germline, CDR1 is LGHNA, CDR2 YNFKEQ. The J segment lost 3 bases and the V segment lost 1 base, leaving 3 bases of the junction unmatched. CDR3 nucleotides: TGTGCCAGCAGCCAAGGGACAGGGGGAGACTACGAGCAGTACTTC. It encodes CASSQGTGGDYEQYF.

The chain carries TRBV7-2 and TRBJ2-5; D not resolved. Germline CDR1 reads SGHTA; CDR2 reads FQGNSA. V lost 4 bases and J lost 7, with 7 bases in between. The CDR3 has 11 residues. The CDR3 region is CASSSALTQYF. CDR3 in DNA: TGTGCCAGCAGCTCAGCATTGACCCAGTACTTC. The full variable domain, rest sourced from reference TRBV7-2 and TRBJ2-5, is GAGVSQSPSNKVTEKGKDVELRCDPISGHTALYWYRQSLGQGLEFLIYFQGNSAPDKSGLPSDRFSAERTGGSVSTLTIQRTQQEDSAVYLCASSSALTQYFGPGTRLLVL.

This clonotype was found a few times. This chain joins TRBV6-1 and TRBJ2-7, with D possibly matching TRBD2 (5 bases). The CDR3 sequence is 15 residues long. Trimming cost V 2 bases and J 4 bases, with 15 bases left between them. Germline CDR1 and CDR2: MNHNS and SASEGT. CDR3 in amino acids: CASSENRGIFYEQYF. The CDR3 DNA reads as TGTGCCAGCAGTGAAAATCGGGGAATTTTTTACGAGCAGTACTTC.

This clonotype has just a few counts. This chain uses TRBV20-1 with TRBJ1-6; D might be TRBD1 (6 bases). Germline V gene data show CDR1 as DFQATT and CDR2 as SNEGSKA (reference sequence). The CDR3 runs to 16 residues. Trimming took off 6 bases at V and 9 bases at J, with 24 bases between the two ends. The CDR3 DNA follows: TGCAGTGCCCCAACGGACGGTACGGGGGCGGTTTCACCCCTCCACTTT. As protein: CSAPTDGTGAVSPLHF.

This clonotype appeared a few times. V usage is TRBV12-3 or TRBV12-4 and J usage is TRBJ2-1; 9 bases align to TRBD2. The CDR3 runs to 15 residues. V was clipped by 4 bases and J by 5 bases; unmatched bases: 6. The CDR3 DNA is TGTGCCAGCAGTTCGACTAGCGGCAAGCACAATGAGCAGTTCTTC. It is translated as CASSSTSGKHNEQFF.

This clonotype showed up many times. The chain uses TRBV20-1 and TRBJ2-3, with TRBD2 identical over 8 bases. J gave up 4 bases and V 6 bases, and 18 bases lay outside the gene matches. The germline V gene has CDR1 DFQATT and CDR2 SNEGSKA (reference sequence). This CDR3 has 17 amino acids. The CDR3 coding sequence is TGCAGTGCAGAATCATTGGGGAGCGGGAGTCGTCCAGATACGCAGTATTTT. Its protein is CSAESLGSGSRPDTQYF.

The chain combines TRBV20-1 with TRBJ2-1; D uncertain. V lost 0 bases and J lost 0, with 12 bases in between. In germline, CDR1 is DFQATT, CDR2 SNEGSKA (reference sequence). The CDR3 consists of 16 residues. The CDR3, as DNA: TGCAGTGCTAGAGATCGGGCAGCCAGCTCCTACAATGAGCAGTTCTTC. Its protein is CSARDRAASSYNEQFF.